This passage covers 5 T cell receptor beta chains from one sample sequenced in a study of response to subunit inactivated influenza vaccine. Each CDR3 protein gets one entry after TCRdb re-called the RT-PCR reads with MiXCR. The sample yields around 170,000 distinct CDR3 sequences, roughly 10% seen once. The sample in question was CD8+ T cells sorted from PBMCs, obtained less than 30 months after vaccination. The source of these receptors is a man between 50 and 75 years old who received an inactivated influenza vaccine.

The chain is built from TRBV15 and TRBJ2-1; D gene ambiguous. The V end lost 2 bases, the J end lost 4 bases, and 6 bases lay between the germline ends. CDR1 LNHNV and CDR2 YYDKDF come from the germline V gene (reference sequence). This CDR3 region has 13 residues. CDR3: CATSRSTYNEQFF. The CDR3 DNA reads as TGTGCCACCAGCAGATCGACTTACAATGAGCAGTTCTTC.

This clonotype was recorded a few times. The chain links TRBV12-5 to TRBJ2-7; D is unresolved. The CDR3 is 12 residues long. Between the trimmed V and J ends, which lost 1 base and 6 bases, there was a span of 7 bases. Germline CDR1 LGHNT, CDR2 FRNRAP. In DNA, the CDR3 is TGTGCTAGTGGTTTGGATTCATCCGAGCAGTACTTC. Protein: CASGLDSSEQYF.

This clonotype was observed a handful of times. The chain couples TRBV28 to TRBJ2-7, with a tentative D call TRBD1 (6 bases). In germline, CDR1 is MDHEN, CDR2 SYDVKM. The CDR3 is 14 residues long. Trimming took off 6 bases at V and 1 base at J, with 13 bases between the two ends. The CDR3 DNA reads as TGTGCCAGCAGCGACCTACAGGGATCCTACGAGCAGTACTTC. This translates into CASSDLQGSYEQYF.

This clonotype appeared a few times. The genes are TRBV27 and TRBJ2-2; TRBD1 might be the D (6 bases). Trimming shortened V by 9 bases and J by 6 bases, and 11 bases separated the two germline ends. Germline V gene sequence: CDR1 MNHEY, CDR2 SMNVEV (reference sequence). This CDR3 has 12 amino acids. The CDR3 protein is CASSGVPGELFF. The CDR3 coding sequence is TGTGCCAGTTCAGGGGTTCCCGGGGAGCTGTTTTTT.

This clonotype was detected a few times. The chain uses TRBV10-3 and TRBJ2-1; D not certain. Germline assignment: CDR1 ENHRY and CDR2 SYGVKD. The V end was cut by 0 bases, the J end by 5 bases, with 14 bases between. The CDR3 has 16 amino acids. The CDR3 DNA is TGTGCCATCAGTGAGTCGGTCTCAAGAGCCGACAATGAGCAGTTCTTC. The encoded protein is CAISESVSRADNEQFF.